A selection of T cell receptor beta chains follows, all from one sample in a study of CD8 T cells in Susac syndrome. TCRdb re-called the immunoSEQ multiplex PCR reads with MiXCR, one entry per CDR3 protein. The profile covers about 180,000 distinct CDR3 sequences, with 94% appearing a single time and 0.12% taken by the ten largest. Sequenced sample: CD4+ T cells from PBMCs. These receptor sequences come from a human donor with Susac syndrome. The CDR3 runs from the conserved cysteine through the conserved F or W. The D gene is left open where the match is weak. Only part of the rows carry a size: once, few, many, or a class if the clone is expanded.

TRBV20-1	.	.	TRBJ1-5	TGCAGTGCTTCCAAACAGGGTAGAGGCAATCAGCCCCAGCATTTT	CSASKQGRGNQPQHF
TRBV10-2	.	.	TRBJ1-2	TGCGCCAGCAGTGAACAGTCAGGGCCTGGAGAAGGCTACACCTTC	CASSEQSGPGEGYTF
TRBV5-1	.	.	TRBJ2-1	TGCGCCAGCAGCTTAAGGGGGTTAGAGCAGTTCTTC	CASSLRGLEQFF
TRBV2	.	TRBD1	TRBJ2-7	TGTGCCAGCAGTGACCAGGGGGCCTCCTACGAGCAGTACTTC	CASSDQGASYEQYF
TRBV18	.	.	TRBJ2-5	TGTGCCAGCTCACAGGGCAGGCAAGAGACCCAGTACTTC	CASSQGRQETQYF
TRBV9	.	TRBD2	TRBJ2-1	TGTGCCAGCAGCTTCTCTAGCGGTCCCTCCTACAATGAGCAGTTCTTC	CASSFSSGPSYNEQFF
TRBV20-1	.	.	TRBJ2-7	TGCAGTGCTAGAGACGAAGGCAGGTCCTCCTACGAGCAGTACTTC	CSARDEGRSSYEQYF
TRBV15	.	.	TRBJ2-5	TGTGCCACCAGCTTAAGCCCGACGGTAGGCCAAGAGACCCAGTACTTC	CATSLSPTVGQETQYF
TRBV6-5	.	.	TRBJ1-1	TGTGCCAGCAGAACAAGGGGGAGCACTGAAGCTTTCTTT	CASRTRGSTEAFF
TRBV10-3	.	.	TRBJ1-2	TGTGCCATCAGTGCCCTACAGGGATACTATGGCTACACCTTC	CAISALQGYYGYTF
TRBV9	.	TRBD1	TRBJ2-1	TGTGCCAGCAGCGTCACAGGGGCCACCTACAATGAGCAGTTCTTC	CASSVTGATYNEQFF
TRBV20-1	.	TRBD2	TRBJ2-3	TGCAGTGCTAGAACTAGCGAGAGCACAGATACGCAGTATTTT	CSARTSESTDTQYF
TRBV7-2	.	.	TRBJ1-2	TGTGCCAGCAGCTTATTATCCGGGGGCGACTATGGCTACACCTTC	CASSLLSGGDYGYTF
TRBV10-3	.	TRBD1	TRBJ1-5	TGTGCCATCAGTATGGGACAGGGGGCAAGCAATCAGCCCCAGCATTTT	CAISMGQGASNQPQHF
TRBV3-1	.	.	TRBJ2-1	TGTGCCAGCAGCCGCTCCATGAATGAGCAGTTCTTC	CASSRSMNEQFF
TRBV3-1	once	.	TRBJ2-5	TGTGCCAGCAGCCAAGAATTGACCCAGTACTTC	CASSQELTQYF
TRBV12-3/TRBV12-4	.	TRBD1	TRBJ2-2	TGTGCCAGCAGTGGGACAGGGAAGACCGGGGAGCTGTTTTTT	CASSGTGKTGELFF